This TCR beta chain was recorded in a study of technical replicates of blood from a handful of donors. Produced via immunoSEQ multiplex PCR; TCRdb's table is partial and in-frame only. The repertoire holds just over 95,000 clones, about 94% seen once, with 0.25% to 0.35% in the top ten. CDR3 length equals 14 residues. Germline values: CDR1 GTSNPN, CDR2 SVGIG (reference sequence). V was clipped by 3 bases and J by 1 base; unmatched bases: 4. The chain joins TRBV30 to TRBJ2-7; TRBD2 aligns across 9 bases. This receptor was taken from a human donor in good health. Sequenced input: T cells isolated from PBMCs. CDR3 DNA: TGTGCCTGGAGCGCGGGACTAGCTTCCTACGAGCAGTACTTC. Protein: CAWSAGLASYEQYF.